Following are 18 T cell receptor beta chains from one sample sequenced in a study of human T cells and chemical hapten exposure. TCRdb redid the calling of the RACE reads with MiXCR, one entry per CDR3 protein. Here the sample spans under 95,000 distinct CDR3 sequences, approximately 8.2% being singletons. Regarding time point: healthy volunteer bleed at 2 weeks. Total RNA came from unfractionated whole blood. Sequencing input: whole blood. Receptors were obtained from a female donor in good health. Some clones in this sample may be carry-over from other donors' samples.

This clonotype has ten or more counts. This chain links TRBV20-1 with TRBJ1-2; unclear D gene. The CDR3 is made up of 14 amino acids. The V gene's germline CDR1 is DFQATT and CDR2 SNEGSKA (reference sequence). Trimming pared 1 base from V and 1 base from J, leaving 10 bases between. CDR3: CSARVITVNYGYTF. The CDR3 nucleotides read TGCAGTGCTAGAGTAATAACGGTTAACTATGGCTACACCTTC.

There are a few counts of this clonotype. The J gene is TRBJ2-7, the V gene TRBV20-1, with TRBD1 matching 10 bases. The V gene end was trimmed by 6 bases and the J gene end by 5 bases; junction bases not matched to a gene: 13. The CDR3 sequence is 15 residues long. Germline V gene data show CDR1 as DFQATT and CDR2 as SNEGSKA (reference sequence). CDR3 region: CSAFFPGQGYHEQYF. As DNA, the CDR3 is TGCAGTGCCTTCTTTCCGGGACAGGGGTACCACGAGCAGTACTTC.

This clonotype was recorded at least ten times. The J gene is TRBJ2-3, the V gene TRBV11-2; TRBD2 is a possible D gene (6 bases). With 7 bases removed from V and 1 base from J, the gap between germline ends came to 15 bases. The CDR3 length is 15 residues. Germline V gene data show CDR1 as SGHAT and CDR2 as FQNNGV. The CDR3 sequence: CASKGGVAGTDTQYF. CDR3 coding DNA: TGTGCCAGCAAAGGAGGCGTAGCGGGCACAGATACGCAGTATTTT. Full variable domain (rest looked up from reference TRBV11-2 and TRBJ2-3): EAGVAQSPRYKIIEKRQSVAFWCNPISGHATLYWYQQILGQGPKLLIQFQNNGVVDDSQLPKDRFSAERLKGVDSTLKIQPAKLEDSAVYLCASKGGVAGTDTQYFGPGTRLTVL.

This clonotype has a handful of counts. The chain uses TRBV7-9 and TRBJ2-5; D is uncertain. The CDR3 runs to 11 residues. V was trimmed by 5 bases and J by 7 bases, leaving 8 bases between them. Germline values: CDR1 SEHNR, CDR2 FQNEAQ (reference sequence). This chain's CDR3 is CASSPIRTQYF. CDR3 coding DNA: TGTGCCAGCAGCCCCATCCGGACCCAGTACTTC.

This clonotype was recorded many times. The gene calls are TRBV7-9 and TRBJ2-3, with D possibly matching TRBD2 (6 bases). V was trimmed by 3 bases and J by 0 bases, leaving 10 bases between them. The CDR3 runs 15 residues. From germline, CDR1 is SEHNR and CDR2 FQNEAQ (reference sequence). This CDR3 is CASSLNSGSTDTQYF. Here the CDR3 DNA reads TGTGCCAGCAGCTTGAATAGCGGTAGCACAGATACGCAGTATTTT.

This clonotype was recorded many times. The gene calls are TRBV7-9 and TRBJ2-6; no clear D. Trimming removed 5 bases at V and 0 bases at J, with 11 bases between. Germline lookup yields CDR1 SEHNR and CDR2 FQNEAQ (reference sequence). The CDR3 is 16 amino acids. CDR3 DNA: TGTGCCAGCAGCCGTCCTGACATCTCTGGGGCCAACGTCCTGACTTTC. Its translation: CASSRPDISGANVLTF.

This clonotype occurred many times. The chain is built from TRBV5-1 and TRBJ2-7; D remains unclear. Per the germline V gene, CDR1 is SGHRS and CDR2 is YFSETQ. The CDR3 covers 12 residues. Trimming pared 0 bases from V and 6 bases from J, leaving 7 bases between. The CDR3 region has the DNA TGCGCCAGCAGCTTGGACGGTCGCGAGCAGTACTTC. It specifies CASSLDGREQYF.

Only a few counts were recorded for this clonotype. DNA of the CDR3: TGTGCCAGCAGCTTGCTAGCGGGAGGGACCTACAATGAGCAGTTCTTC. It encodes CASSLLAGGTYNEQFF. This sequence joins TRBV7-8 and TRBJ2-1; 12 bases map to TRBD2. J gave up 2 bases and V 3 bases, and 2 bases lay outside the gene matches. Germline V CDR1 and CDR2: SGHVS, FQNEAQ. This CDR3 region has 16 residues.

In its sample, this clonotype was seen many times. The V gene is TRBV20-1, the J gene TRBJ1-3; D unresolved. Per the germline V gene, CDR1 is DFQATT and CDR2 is SNEGSKA (reference sequence). The CDR3 is 14 residues long. The V and J ends lost 0 bases and 0 bases respectively, with 6 bases between them. The chain's CDR3 is CSARDSSSGNTIYF. The CDR3 region has the DNA TGCAGTGCTAGAGACTCCTCCTCTGGAAACACCATATATTTT.

This chain links TRBV2 with TRBJ1-4; D call uncertain. The germline CDR1 and CDR2 sequences are SNHLY and FYNNEI. This CDR3 comprises 13 residues. Trimming pared 7 bases from V and 0 bases from J, leaving 6 bases between. DNA for the CDR3: TGTGCCAGCAACTTCGCAACTAATGAAAAACTGTTTTTT. Its protein is CASNFATNEKLFF.

Of note for this clonotype: A read error may explain this, as a much larger clone is one base away. The rearrangement links TRBV7-2 to TRBJ2-2; 7 positions agree with TRBD1. V shed 5 bases and J 10 bases; nucleotides not matched to a gene: 10. The CDR3 sequence is 14 residues long. Germline V lookup: CDR1 SGHTA, CDR2 FQGNSA. The CDR3 protein is CASSTTGFVVELFF. The CDR3 DNA reads TGTGCCAGCAGCACGACAGGGTTTGTTGTGGAGCTGTTTTTT.

This clonotype has more than one count but fewer than ten. The rearrangement joins TRBV24-1 to TRBJ2-1, with 9 bases matching TRBD2. This CDR3 contains 15 residues. Per germline, CDR1 KGHDR and CDR2 SFDVKD. V was clipped by 4 bases and J by 5 bases; unmatched bases: 5. CDR3 region: CATSDIAGAHNEQFF. CDR3 sequence (DNA): TGTGCCACCAGTGACATAGCGGGAGCCCACAATGAGCAGTTCTTC.

There are a few counts of this clonotype. This chain uses TRBV28 with TRBJ2-1; TRBD2 matches 7 bases. Germline loops: CDR1 MDHEN, CDR2 SYDVKM. CDR3 length: 15 residues. Trimming removed 1 base from V and 5 bases from J; junction bases left unmatched: 5. CDR3 bases: TGTGCCAGCAGTTTATTAGGACTAGAAGACAATGAGCAGTTCTTC. Translation: CASSLLGLEDNEQFF.

J is TRBJ2-7 and V is TRBV20-1; no firm D call. CDR1 DFQATT and CDR2 SNEGSKA come from the germline V gene (reference sequence). The CDR3 spans 13 residues. V shed 6 bases and J shed 1 base, with 13 bases lying between them. CDR3 residues: CSASKDGSYEQYF. The CDR3 DNA reads TGCAGTGCCTCTAAGGATGGATCCTACGAGCAGTACTTC.

The chain links TRBV20-1 to TRBJ2-2; 10 bases align to TRBD1. V dropped 4 bases and J dropped 10; count of bases not matched to a gene: 9. Per the germline V gene, CDR1 is DFQATT and CDR2 is SNEGSKA (reference sequence). The CDR3 loop spans 14 amino acids. CDR3 in amino acids: CSAKTGGLYEELFF. CDR3 sequence (DNA): TGCAGTGCTAAGACAGGGGGCTTGTACGAGGAGCTGTTTTTT.

In regard to this clonotype: This sequence may be a read error, since a much larger clone differs from it by one base. This chain uses TRBV6-1 with TRBJ2-1; the match to TRBD2 covers 7 bases. The germline CDR1 and CDR2 sequences are MNHNS and SASEGT. The CDR3 loop spans 15 amino acids. Germline trimming cut 2 bases from V and 6 bases from J; bases unmatched to any gene: 7. CDR3 sequence (DNA): TGTGCCAGCAGTGAATATAGCGGGCGAGCCAATGAGCAGTTCTTC. This encodes CASSEYSGRANEQFF.

Here the CDR3 reads CASPGGGEKLFF. The CDR3 DNA reads as TGTGCCTCCCCGGGGGGAGGTGAAAAACTGTTTTTT. The gene calls are TRBV30 and TRBJ1-4; tentatively, D is TRBD1 (5 bases). CDR3 size: 12 residues. Germline V lookup: CDR1 GTSNPN, CDR2 SVGIG (reference sequence). V lost 7 bases and J lost 7, with 13 bases in between. Complete variable domain (other parts from reference TRBV30 and TRBJ1-4): SQTIHQWPATLVQPVGSPLSLECTVEGTSNPNLYWYRQAAGRGLQLLFYSVGIGQISSEVPQNLSASRPQDRQFILSSKKLLLSDSGFYLCASPGGGEKLFFGSGTQLSVL.

This clonotype was counted at least ten times. The gene calls are TRBV12-3 or TRBV12-4 and TRBJ1-1; unclear D gene. This CDR3 is built from 14 residues. Trimming pared 2 bases from V and 1 base from J, leaving 8 bases between. The CDR3 region is CASSLKPPNTEAFF. DNA of the CDR3: TGTGCCAGCAGTTTAAAGCCCCCGAACACTGAAGCTTTCTTT.